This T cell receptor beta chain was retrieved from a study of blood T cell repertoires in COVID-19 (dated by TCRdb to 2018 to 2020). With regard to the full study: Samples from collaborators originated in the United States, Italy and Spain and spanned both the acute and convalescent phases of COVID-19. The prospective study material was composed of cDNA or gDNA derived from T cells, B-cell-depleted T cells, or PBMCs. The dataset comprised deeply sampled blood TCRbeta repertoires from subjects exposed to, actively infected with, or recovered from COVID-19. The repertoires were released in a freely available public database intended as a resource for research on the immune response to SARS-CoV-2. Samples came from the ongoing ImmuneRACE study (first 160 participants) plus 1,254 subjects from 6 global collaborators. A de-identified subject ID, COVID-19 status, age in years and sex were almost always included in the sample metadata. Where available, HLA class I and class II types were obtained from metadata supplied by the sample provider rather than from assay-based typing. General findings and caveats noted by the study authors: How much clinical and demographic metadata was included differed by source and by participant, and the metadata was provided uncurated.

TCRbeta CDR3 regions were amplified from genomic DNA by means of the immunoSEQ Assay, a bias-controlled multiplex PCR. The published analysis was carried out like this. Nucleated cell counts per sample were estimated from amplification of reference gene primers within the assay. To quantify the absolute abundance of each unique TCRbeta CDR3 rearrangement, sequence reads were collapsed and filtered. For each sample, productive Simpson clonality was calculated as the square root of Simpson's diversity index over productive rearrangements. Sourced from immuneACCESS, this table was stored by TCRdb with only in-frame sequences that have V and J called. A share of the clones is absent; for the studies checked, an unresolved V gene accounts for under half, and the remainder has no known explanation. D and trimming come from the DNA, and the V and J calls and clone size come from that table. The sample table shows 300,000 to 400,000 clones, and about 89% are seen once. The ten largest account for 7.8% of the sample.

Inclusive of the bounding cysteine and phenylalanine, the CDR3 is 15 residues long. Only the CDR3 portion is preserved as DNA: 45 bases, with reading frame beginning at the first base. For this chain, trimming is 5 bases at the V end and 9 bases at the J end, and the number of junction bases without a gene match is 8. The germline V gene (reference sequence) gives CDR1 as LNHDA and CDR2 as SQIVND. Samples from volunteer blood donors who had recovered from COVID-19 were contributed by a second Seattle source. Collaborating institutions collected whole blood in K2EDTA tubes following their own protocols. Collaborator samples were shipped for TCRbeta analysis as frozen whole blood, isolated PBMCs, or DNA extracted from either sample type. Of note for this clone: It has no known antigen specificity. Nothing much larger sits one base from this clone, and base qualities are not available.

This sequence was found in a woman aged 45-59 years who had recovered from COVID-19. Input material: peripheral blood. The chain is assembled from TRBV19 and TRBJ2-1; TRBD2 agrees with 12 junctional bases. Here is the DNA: TGTGCCAGTAGTCCCCTAGCGGGAGGGGCGAGTGAGCAGTTCTTC. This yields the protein CASSPLAGGASEQFF.